The clone carrying this T cell receptor beta chain was detected many times. Its matching antigen is unknown. The definition of stable Graves' hyperthyroidism was no ophthalmopathy progression within 18 months. The study excluded patients with uncontrolled infection, other autoimmune disease, pregnancy or lactation. This CDR3 contains 13 residues. With 5 bases clipped from V and 8 bases from J, the junction kept 7 bases outside the gene matches. Germline assignment: CDR1 MDHEN and CDR2 SYDVKM. These data are taken from a study of T cells in Graves' hyperthyroidism and ophthalmopathy. Study-level points and caveats: Most clonotypes that expanded in the thyroid above 0.001 also showed up in blood.

The source material, RNA transcripts, was used to amplify TCR beta CDR3 regions. HTBI primers were used for first-round RT-PCR of the TCR CDR3. Using its own MiXCR run on the multiplex PCR reads, TCRdb lists one record per CDR3 protein. This table holds approximately 630,000 distinct CDR3 sequences, about a sixth found once. This TCR was sampled from a woman under 40 with Graves' hyperthyroidism. Sequenced sample: blood. The V gene is TRBV28, the J gene TRBJ1-2; TRBD1 matches 8 bases. CDR3 loop: CASSAQGALGYTF. In nucleotides, the CDR3 is TGTGCCAGCAGTGCCCAGGGGGCGCTGGGCTACACCTTC.